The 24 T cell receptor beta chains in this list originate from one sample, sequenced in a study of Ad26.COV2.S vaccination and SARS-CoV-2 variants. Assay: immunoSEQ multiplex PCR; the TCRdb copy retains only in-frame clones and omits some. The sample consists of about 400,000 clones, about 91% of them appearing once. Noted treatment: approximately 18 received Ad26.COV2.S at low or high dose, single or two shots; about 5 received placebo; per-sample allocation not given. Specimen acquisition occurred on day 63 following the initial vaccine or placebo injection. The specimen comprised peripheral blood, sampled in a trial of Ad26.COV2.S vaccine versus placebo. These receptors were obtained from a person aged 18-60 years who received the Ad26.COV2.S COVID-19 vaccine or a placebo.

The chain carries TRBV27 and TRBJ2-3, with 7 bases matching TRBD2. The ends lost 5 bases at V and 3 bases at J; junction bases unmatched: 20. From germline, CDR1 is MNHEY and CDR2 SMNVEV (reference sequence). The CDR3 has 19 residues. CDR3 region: CASSPWGGRRRSSTDTQYF. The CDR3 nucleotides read TGTGCCAGCAGTCCGTGGGGCGGGAGAAGGAGGTCGAGTACAGATACGCAGTATTTT.

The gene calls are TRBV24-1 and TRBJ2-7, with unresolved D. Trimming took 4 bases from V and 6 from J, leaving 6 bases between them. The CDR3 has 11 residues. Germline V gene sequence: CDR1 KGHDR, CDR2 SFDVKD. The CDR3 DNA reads TGTGCCACCAGTGACCGATTCGAGCAGTACTTC. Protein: CATSDRFEQYF.

For the CDR3, the DNA is TGTGCCACCAGTGACCCGGGACAGGGGTTTGGAGATACGCAGTATTTT. As protein: CATSDPGQGFGDTQYF. This chain links TRBV24-1 with TRBJ2-3, with 10 nucleotides matching TRBD1. V shed 4 bases, J shed 5 bases, and the junction held 8 bases outside the gene matches. The germline CDR1 and CDR2 sequences are KGHDR and SFDVKD. This CDR3 has 16 residues.

CDR3 coding DNA: TGTGCCAGCAGTTTGCTGACGACAACCTACAATGAGCAGTTCTTC. Translating it yields CASSLLTTTYNEQFF. This chain joins TRBV5-5 and TRBJ2-1; no clear D gene. Trimming left V 5 bases short and J 2 bases short, with 14 bases between. Per the germline V gene, CDR1 is SGHKS and CDR2 is YYEKEE (reference sequence). The CDR3 has 15 amino acids.

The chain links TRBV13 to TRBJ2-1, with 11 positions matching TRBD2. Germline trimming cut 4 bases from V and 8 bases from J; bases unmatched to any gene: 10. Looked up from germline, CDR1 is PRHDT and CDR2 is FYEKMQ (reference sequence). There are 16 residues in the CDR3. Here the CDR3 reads CASSSIAGGTEYEQFF. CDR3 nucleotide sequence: TGTGCCAGCAGCTCCATAGCGGGAGGGACCGAGTATGAGCAGTTCTTC.

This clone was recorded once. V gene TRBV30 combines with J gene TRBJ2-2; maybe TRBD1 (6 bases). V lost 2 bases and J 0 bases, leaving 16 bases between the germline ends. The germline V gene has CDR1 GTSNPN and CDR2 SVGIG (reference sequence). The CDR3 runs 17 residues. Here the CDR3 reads CAWSHIRQDSNTGELFF. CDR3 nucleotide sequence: TGTGCCTGGAGTCACATTAGACAGGACTCGAACACCGGGGAGCTGTTTTTT.

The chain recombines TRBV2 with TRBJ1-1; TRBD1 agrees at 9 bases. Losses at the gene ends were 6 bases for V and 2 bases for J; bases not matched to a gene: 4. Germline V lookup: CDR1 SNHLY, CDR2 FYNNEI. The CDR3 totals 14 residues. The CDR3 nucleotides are TGTGCCAGCAGGGACAGGGGCGGAAACACTGAAGCTTTCTTT. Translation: CASRDRGGNTEAFF. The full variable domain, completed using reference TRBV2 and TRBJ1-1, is EPEVTQTPSHQVTQMGQEVILRCVPISNHLYFYWYRQILGQKVEFLVSFYNNEISEKSEIFDDQFSVERPDGSNFTLKIRSTKLEDSAMYFCASRDRGGNTEAFFGQGTRLTVV.

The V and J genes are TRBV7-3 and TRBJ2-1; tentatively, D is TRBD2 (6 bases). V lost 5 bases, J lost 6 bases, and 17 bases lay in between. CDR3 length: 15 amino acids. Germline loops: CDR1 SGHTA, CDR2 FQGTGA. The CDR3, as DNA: TGTGCCAGCAGCAACCGGGATAGCGGATCCAATGAGCAGTTCTTC. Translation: CASSNRDSGSNEQFF.

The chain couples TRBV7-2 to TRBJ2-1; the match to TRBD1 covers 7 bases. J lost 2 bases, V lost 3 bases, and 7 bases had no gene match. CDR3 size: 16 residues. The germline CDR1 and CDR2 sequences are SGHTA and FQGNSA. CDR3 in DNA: TGTGCCAGCAGCTTTAGAGAGACAGGGACCTACAATGAGCAGTTCTTC. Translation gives CASSFRETGTYNEQFF.

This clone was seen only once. The CDR3 reads CATATDIAKNIQYF. In DNA form, the CDR3 reads TGTGCCACCGCGACAGACATAGCCAAAAACATTCAGTACTTC. The chain recombines TRBV2 with TRBJ2-4, with D perhaps matching TRBD1 (5 bases). Germline values: CDR1 SNHLY, CDR2 FYNNEI. The ends were cut back, 10 bases at V and 0 bases at J, with 13 bases in the middle. The CDR3 loop spans 14 amino acids. Looking up the rest from reference TRBV2 and TRBJ2-4 gives the full variable domain: EPEVTQTPSHQVTQMGQEVILRCVPISNHLYFYWYRQILGQKVEFLVSFYNNEISEKSEIFDDQFSVERPDGSNFTLKIRSTKLEDSAMYFCATATDIAKNIQYFGAGTRLSVL.

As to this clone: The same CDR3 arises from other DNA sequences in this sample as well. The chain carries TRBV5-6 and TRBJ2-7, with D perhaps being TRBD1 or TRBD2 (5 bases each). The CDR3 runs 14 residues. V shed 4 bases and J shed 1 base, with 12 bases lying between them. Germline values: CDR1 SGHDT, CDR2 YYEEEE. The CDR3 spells CASSPGTASYEQYF. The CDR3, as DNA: TGTGCCAGCAGCCCGGGGACCGCTTCCTACGAGCAGTACTTC.

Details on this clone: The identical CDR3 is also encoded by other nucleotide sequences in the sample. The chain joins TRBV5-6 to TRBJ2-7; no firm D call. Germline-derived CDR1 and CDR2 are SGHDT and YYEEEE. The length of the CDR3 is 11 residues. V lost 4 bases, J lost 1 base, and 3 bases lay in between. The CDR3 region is CASSRSYEQYF. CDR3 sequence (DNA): TGTGCCAGCAGCCGTTCCTACGAGCAGTACTTC.

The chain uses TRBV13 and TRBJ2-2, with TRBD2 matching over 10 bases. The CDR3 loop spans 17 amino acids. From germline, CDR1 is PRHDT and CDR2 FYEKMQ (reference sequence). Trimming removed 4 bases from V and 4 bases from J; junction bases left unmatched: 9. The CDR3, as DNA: TGTGCCAGCAGCTCCCAGAAATCTAGCGGGAGCACCGGGGAGCTGTTTTTT. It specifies CASSSQKSSGSTGELFF. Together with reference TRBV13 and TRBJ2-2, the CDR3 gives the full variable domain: AAGVIQSPRHLIKEKRETATLKCYPIPRHDTVYWYQQGPGQDPQFLISFYEKMQSDKGSIPDRFSAQQFSDYHSELNMSSLELGDSALYFCASSSQKSSGSTGELFFGEGSRLTVL.

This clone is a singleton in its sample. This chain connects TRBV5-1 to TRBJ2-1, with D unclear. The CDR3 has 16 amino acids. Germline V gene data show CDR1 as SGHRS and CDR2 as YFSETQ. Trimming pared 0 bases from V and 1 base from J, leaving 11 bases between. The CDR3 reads CASSLVSQKSYNEQFF. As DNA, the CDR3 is TGCGCCAGCAGCTTGGTGTCACAAAAGTCCTACAATGAGCAGTTCTTC.

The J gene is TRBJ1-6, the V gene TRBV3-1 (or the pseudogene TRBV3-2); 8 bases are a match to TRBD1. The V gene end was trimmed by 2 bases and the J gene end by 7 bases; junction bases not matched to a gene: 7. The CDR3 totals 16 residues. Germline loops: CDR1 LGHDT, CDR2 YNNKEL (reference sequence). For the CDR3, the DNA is TGTGCCAGCAGCCAACTTGGGACAGGCGCAAATTCACCCCTCCACTTT. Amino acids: CASSQLGTGANSPLHF.

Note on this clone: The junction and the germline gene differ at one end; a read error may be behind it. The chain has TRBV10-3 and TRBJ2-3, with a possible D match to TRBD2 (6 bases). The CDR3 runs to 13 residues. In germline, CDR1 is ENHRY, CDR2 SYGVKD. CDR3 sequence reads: CAISDRRDSGTHF. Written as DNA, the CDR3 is TGTGCCATCAGTGACCGACGGGACTCTGGAACTCATTTT.

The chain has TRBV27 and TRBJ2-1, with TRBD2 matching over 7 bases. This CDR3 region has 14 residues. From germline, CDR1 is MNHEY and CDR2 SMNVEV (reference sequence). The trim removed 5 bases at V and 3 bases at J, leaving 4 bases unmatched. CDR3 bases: TGTGCCAGCAGTAGGCTAGCGGACTACAATGAGCAGTTCTTC. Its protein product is CASSRLADYNEQFF.

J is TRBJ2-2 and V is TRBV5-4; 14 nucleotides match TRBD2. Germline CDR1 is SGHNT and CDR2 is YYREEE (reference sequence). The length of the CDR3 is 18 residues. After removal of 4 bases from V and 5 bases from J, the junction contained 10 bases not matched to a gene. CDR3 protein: CASSGGTSGRRGTGELFF. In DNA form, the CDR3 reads TGTGCCAGCAGCGGCGGGACTAGCGGGAGAAGAGGAACCGGGGAGCTGTTTTTT.

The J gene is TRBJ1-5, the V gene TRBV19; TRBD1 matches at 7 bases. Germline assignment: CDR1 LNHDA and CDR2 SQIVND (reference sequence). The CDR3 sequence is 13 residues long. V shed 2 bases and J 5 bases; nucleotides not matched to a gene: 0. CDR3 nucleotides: TGTGCCAGTAGTATAACAGGGGATCAGCCCCAGCATTTT. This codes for CASSITGDQPQHF.

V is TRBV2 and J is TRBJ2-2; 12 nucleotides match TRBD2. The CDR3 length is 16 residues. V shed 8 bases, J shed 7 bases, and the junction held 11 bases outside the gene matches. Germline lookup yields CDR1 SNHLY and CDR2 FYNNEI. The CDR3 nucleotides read TGTGCCAGCTCCTCTCGACTAGCGGGAGACATCGGGGAGCTGTTTTTT. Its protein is CASSSRLAGDIGELFF.

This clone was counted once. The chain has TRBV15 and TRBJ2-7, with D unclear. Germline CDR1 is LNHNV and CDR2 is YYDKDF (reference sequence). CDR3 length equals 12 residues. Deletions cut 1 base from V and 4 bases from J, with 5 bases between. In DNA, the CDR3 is TGTGCCACCAGCAGAGCGGATTACGAGCAGTACTTC. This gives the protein CATSRADYEQYF.

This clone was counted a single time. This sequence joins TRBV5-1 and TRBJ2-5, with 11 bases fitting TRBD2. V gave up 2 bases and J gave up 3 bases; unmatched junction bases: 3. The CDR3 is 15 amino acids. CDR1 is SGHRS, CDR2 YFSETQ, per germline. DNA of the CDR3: TGCGCCAGCAGCTTTAGCGGGAGGGCCAAAGAGACCCAGTACTTC. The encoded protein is CASSFSGRAKETQYF.

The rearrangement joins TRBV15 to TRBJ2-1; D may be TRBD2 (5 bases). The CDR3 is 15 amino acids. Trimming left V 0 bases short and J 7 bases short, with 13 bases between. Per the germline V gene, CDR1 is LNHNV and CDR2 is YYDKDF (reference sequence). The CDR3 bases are TGTGCCACCAGCAGAGAGTTTTGGAGGTTGAATGAGCAGTTCTTC. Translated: CATSREFWRLNEQFF.

This CDR3 is CASSQVAEIRTEAFF. For the CDR3, the DNA is TGCGCCAGCAGCCAAGTGGCAGAGATTCGTACTGAAGCTTTCTTT. This chain connects TRBV4-1 to TRBJ1-1; no clear D. CDR3 length: 15 residues. Germline loops: CDR1 MGHRA, CDR2 YSYEKL. The V end was cut by 1 base, the J end by 5 bases, with 14 bases between.